One sample yielded the 9 T cell receptor beta chains listed below, sequenced in a study of T cells after yellow fever vaccination. TCRdb analysed the 5' RACE reads with MiXCR anew, one entry per CDR3 protein. The sample lists around 360,000 distinct CDR3 sequences; more than 9% were seen once. Sequences were derived from PBMCs, sampled on the day of the first yellow fever vaccination. These receptors were collected from a man between 18 and 29 years old who received the YFV17D yellow fever vaccine.

V usage is TRBV6-5 and J usage is TRBJ2-2; tentative D call: TRBD1 (6 bases). The germline CDR1 and CDR2 sequences are MNHEY and SVGAGI. The CDR3 length is 14 residues. With 2 bases removed from V and 5 bases from J, the gap between germline ends came to 9 bases. CDR3 protein: CASSYDRMTGELFF. DNA of the CDR3: TGTGCCAGCAGTTACGACAGGATGACCGGGGAGCTGTTTTTT.

The genes are TRBV4-2 and TRBJ2-7; no clear D. Germline V lookup: CDR1 LGHNA, CDR2 YNFKEQ. The CDR3 spans 11 residues. The V gene lost 5 bases and the J gene lost 7 bases, with 9 bases spanning the gap. CDR3 region: CASSTPGEQYF. CDR3 DNA sequence: TGTGCCAGCAGCACCCCCGGAGAGCAGTACTTC.

The V call is TRBV5-1, the J call TRBJ2-7; TRBD1 aligns across 7 bases. Germline CDR1 and CDR2: SGHRS and YFSETQ. The CDR3 is 16 amino acids. Trimming cost V 0 bases and J 4 bases; bases outside gene matches: 10. The CDR3 bases are TGCGCCAGCAGCTTGGGACAGGGTAAAGCGTGGTACGAGCAGTACTTC. Translating gives CASSLGQGKAWYEQYF.

This clonotype has a count of ten or more. In DNA, the CDR3 is TGTGCCAGTTCGACAGGGGGCTTAGACCAGCCCCAGCATTTT. This translates into CASSTGGLDQPQHF. This sequence joins TRBV19 and TRBJ1-5, with TRBD1 matching over 10 bases. The V and J ends lost 8 bases and 7 bases, in that order; junction bases with no gene match: 8. Germline lookup yields CDR1 LNHDA and CDR2 SQIVND (reference sequence). The CDR3 sequence is 14 residues long. The full variable domain, in which reference TRBV19 and TRBJ1-5 provide the parts outside the CDR3, is DGGITQSPKYLFRKEGQNVTLSCEQNLNHDAMYWYRQDPGQGLRLIYYSQIVNDFQKGDIAEGYSVSREKKESFPLTVTSAQKNPTAFYLCASSTGGLDQPQHFGDGTRLSIL.

This clonotype was recorded a few times. The chain couples TRBV29-1 to TRBJ1-6, with TRBD1 identical over 8 bases. V gave up 7 bases and J gave up 7 bases; unmatched junction bases: 6. The CDR3 contains 13 residues. In germline, CDR1 is SQVTM, CDR2 ANQGSEA. CDR3 DNA: TGCAGCGCAGCAGGGGGCCCAAATTCACCCCTCCACTTT. It translates to CSAAGGPNSPLHF.

This clonotype was recorded many times. The J gene is TRBJ1-1, the V gene TRBV4-1; 7 positions match TRBD1. This CDR3 spans 21 amino acids. With V trimmed by 3 bases and J by 0 bases, 22 bases remained unmatched. The germline V gene encodes CDR1 MGHRA and CDR2 YSYEKL. For the CDR3, the DNA is TGCGCCAGCAGCCAGCTATTCCAGAATTTCCGGGACAGCCTTCTGAACACTGAAGCTTTCTTT. Its protein product is CASSQLFQNFRDSLLNTEAFF.

The gene calls are TRBV6-1 and TRBJ2-3; 7 bases agree with TRBD1. Unmatched junction bases numbered 6, after V lost 5 bases and J lost 1 base. Germline V gene data show CDR1 as MNHNS and CDR2 as SASEGT. The CDR3 extends over 15 amino acids. The CDR3 sequence is CASSIRQGRTDTQYF. CDR3 nucleotides: TGTGCCAGCAGTATCCGACAGGGACGCACAGATACGCAGTATTTT.

This rearrangement joins TRBV5-1 to TRBJ2-1; 8 bases are shared with TRBD1. CDR3 length: 14 amino acids. CDR1 SGHRS and CDR2 YFSETQ come from the germline V gene. The ends lost 4 bases at V and 12 bases at J; junction bases unmatched: 12. The CDR3 sequence is CASSVGQGLAWQFF. The CDR3 DNA is TGCGCCAGCAGCGTAGGACAGGGTTTGGCTTGGCAGTTCTTC.

The rearrangement uses TRBV20-1 and TRBJ2-1, with TRBD2 matching 11 bases. Germline-derived CDR1 and CDR2 are DFQATT and SNEGSKA (reference sequence). V dropped 3 bases and J dropped 6; count of bases not matched to a gene: 4. This CDR3 has 14 residues. The CDR3 sequence is CSARILAGGNEQFF. The CDR3, as DNA: TGCAGTGCTAGGATCCTAGCGGGGGGCAATGAGCAGTTCTTC.